Below, one T cell receptor (beta chain) is given with its context. Clones were sequenced by immunoSEQ multiplex PCR, and TCRdb holds only the in-frame ones, with some missing. The data contain over 85,000 clones, roughly 89% of them singletons. This sample stems from a study of control samples from healthy donors and cancer patients. The CDR3 consists of 16 residues. Between the trimmed V and J ends, which lost 6 bases and 2 bases, there was a span of 14 bases. The germline V gene encodes CDR1 MRHNA and CDR2 SNTAGT. The chain carries TRBV6-4 and TRBJ1-6; a weak D match, TRBD1 (5 bases). The sequence derives from a woman in her forties or fifties with colorectal cancer. Sequenced: PBMCs. CDR3 DNA sequence: TGTGCCAGCAGACGGGAGGGGCAGGCCTATAATTCACCCCTCCACTTT. This translates into CASRREGQAYNSPLHF.